Listed here are 2 T cell receptor beta chains from one sample, sequenced in a study of blood T cell repertoires in COVID-19. Produced via immunoSEQ multiplex PCR; TCRdb's table is partial and in-frame only. The sample includes tens of thousands of clones, 80% to 85% of them seen just once. The sequenced sample consisted of peripheral blood. Receptors originate from a woman older than 75 with active or convalescent COVID-19.

The chain employs TRBV2 and TRBJ1-1; TRBD1 is a possible D gene (6 bases). Trimming removed 10 bases from V and 1 base from J, with 19 bases in between. CDR3 length: 15 residues. Per germline, CDR1 SNHLY and CDR2 FYNNEI. CDR3 DNA: TGTGCCACCAACATACCACAGGGTGCGAACACTGAAGCTTTCTTT. Its translation: CATNIPQGANTEAFF.

V gene TRBV7-2 combines with J gene TRBJ1-2, with D maybe TRBD1 (5 bases). This CDR3 spans 17 amino acids. Germline lookup yields CDR1 SGHTA and CDR2 FQGNSA. V lost 5 bases and J 0 bases, leaving 19 bases between the germline ends. Here the CDR3 reads CASSAFAPTVPNYGYTF. In DNA, the CDR3 is TGTGCCAGCAGCGCCTTCGCCCCGACAGTGCCTAACTATGGCTACACCTTC.